The clone carrying this T cell receptor (beta chain) occurred a few times. The target antigen is unknown. This sample is drawn from a study of T cells after yellow fever vaccination. Study at large: When fractions had low cell numbers, they were prepared with SMART-Seq v4 Ultra Low Input.

V was shortened by 4 bases and J by 7 bases, with 12 bases between the two germline ends. The germline V gene has CDR1 SGHRS and CDR2 YFSETQ. The CDR3 sequence is 13 residues long. Notes on the study in general: Clonotypes found in both CD4 and CD8 compartments made up a small share. In FACS-sorted repertoires, abundant clonotypes from the bulk population could appear as contaminants.

TCRdb independently ran MiXCR on the 5' RACE reads; one entry per CDR3 protein. The sample carries some 300,000 distinct CDR3 sequences, 7.5% to 9.5% recorded once. This specimen consisted of CD4+ T cells sorted from PBMCs, obtained 5 days after the yellow fever booster vaccination. This TCR was sampled from a man aged 18 to 35 who received the YFV17D yellow fever vaccine. The chain has TRBV5-1 and TRBJ1-3; D remains ambiguous. The CDR3 DNA reads TGCGCCAGCAGCCCTGGAGGGTTGAACACCATATATTTT. Its translation: CASSPGGLNTIYF. The whole variable domain, filled in from reference TRBV5-1 and TRBJ1-3, reads KAGVTQTPRYLIKTRGQQVTLSCSPISGHRSVSWYQQTPGQGLQFLFEYFSETQRNKGNFPGRFSGRQFSNSRSEMNVSTLELGDSALYLCASSPGGLNTIYFGEGSWLTVV.